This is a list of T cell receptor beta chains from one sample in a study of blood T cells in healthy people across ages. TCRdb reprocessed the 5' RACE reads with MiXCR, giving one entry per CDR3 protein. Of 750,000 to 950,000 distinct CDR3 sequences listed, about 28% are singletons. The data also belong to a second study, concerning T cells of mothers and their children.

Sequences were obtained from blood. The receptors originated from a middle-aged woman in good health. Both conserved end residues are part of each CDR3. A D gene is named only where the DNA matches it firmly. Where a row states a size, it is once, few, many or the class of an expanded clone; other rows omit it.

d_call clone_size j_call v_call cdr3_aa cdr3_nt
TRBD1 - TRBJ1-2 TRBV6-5 CASSLSTGHGYTF TGTGCCAGCAGTCTATCGACAGGGCATGGCTACACCTTC
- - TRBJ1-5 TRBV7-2 CASSLVTGGNQPQHF TGTGCCAGCAGCTTAGTGACGGGGGGCAATCAGCCCCAGCATTTT
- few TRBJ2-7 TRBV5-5 CTSSFEVSYEQYF TGTACCAGCAGCTTCGAGGTCTCCTACGAGCAGTACTTC
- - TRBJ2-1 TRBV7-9 CASSPPILEEQFF TGTGCCAGCAGCCCCCCTATCCTGGAGGAGCAGTTCTTC
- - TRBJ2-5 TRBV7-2 CASSSMRGGETQYF TGTGCCAGCAGCTCTATGAGGGGGGGAGAGACCCAGTACTTC
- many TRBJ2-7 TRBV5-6 CASSGVSSAYEQYF TGTGCCAGCAGCGGGGTATCCAGTGCCTACGAGCAGTACTTC
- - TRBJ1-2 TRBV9 CASSEGSGDGYTF TGTGCCAGCAGCGAGGGGTCAGGGGATGGCTACACCTTC
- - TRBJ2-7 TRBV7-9 CASSFDAGVSSYNEQYF TGTGCCAGCAGCTTCGATGCAGGGGTATCTTCCTACAATGAGCAGTACTTC
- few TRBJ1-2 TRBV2 CASSEVGSPNGYTF TGTGCCAGCAGTGAAGTGGGAAGTCCCAATGGCTACACCTTC
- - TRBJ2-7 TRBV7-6 CASSSPGRSYEQYF TGTGCCAGCAGCTCCCCGGGACGGTCCTACGAGCAGTACTTC
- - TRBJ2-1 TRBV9 CASSVQQGFGNEQFF TGTGCCAGCAGCGTACAACAGGGTTTCGGCAATGAGCAGTTCTTC
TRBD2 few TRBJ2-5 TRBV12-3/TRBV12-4 CASSSPREGRETQYF TGTGCCAGCAGTTCCCCGAGGGAGGGTAGGGAGACCCAGTACTTC
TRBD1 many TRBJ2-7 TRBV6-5 CASRPTGAYEQYF TGTGCCAGCAGACCGACAGGGGCCTACGAGCAGTACTTC
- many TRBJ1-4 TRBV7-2 CASSPGLLNEKLFF TGTGCCAGCAGCCCGGGACTACTAAATGAAAAACTGTTTTTT
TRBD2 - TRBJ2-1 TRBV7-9 CASSRGLASGDEQFF TGTGCCAGCAGCCGGGGACTAGCGAGTGGCGATGAGCAGTTCTTC
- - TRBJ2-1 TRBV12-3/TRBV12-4 CASSLEALANGGEQFF TGTGCCAGCAGCCTGGAGGCGCTAGCCAACGGAGGTGAGCAGTTCTTC
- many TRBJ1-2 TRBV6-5 CASTSPGHNNYGYTF TGTGCCAGCACCTCCCCGGGACACAATAACTATGGCTACACCTTC
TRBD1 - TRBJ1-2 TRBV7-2 CASSLLQGAGYGYTF TGTGCCAGCAGCTTACTTCAGGGGGCCGGCTATGGCTACACCTTC
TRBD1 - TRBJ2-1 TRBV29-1 CSVRDRDYNEQFF TGCAGCGTCCGGGACAGGGACTACAATGAGCAGTTCTTC
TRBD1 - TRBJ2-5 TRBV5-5 CASSFRGLRETQYF TGTGCCAGCAGCTTTAGGGGGCTCCGGGAGACCCAGTACTTC
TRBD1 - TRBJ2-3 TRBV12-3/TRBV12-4 CASSTTGVGDVQYF TGTGCCAGCAGCACAACAGGGGTAGGGGATGTGCAGTATTTT
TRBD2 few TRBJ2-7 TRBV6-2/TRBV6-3 CASTVPGLAGNYEQYF TGTGCCAGCACTGTACCGGGACTAGCGGGGAACTACGAGCAGTACTTC
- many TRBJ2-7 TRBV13 CASSLTRTYEQYF TGTGCCAGCAGCTTAACAAGGACCTACGAGCAGTACTTC
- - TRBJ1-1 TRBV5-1 CASSLEFTRPNTEAFF TGCGCCAGCAGCTTGGAGTTTACCAGGCCGAACACTGAAGCTTTCTTT
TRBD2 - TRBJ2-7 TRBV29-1 CSAHPRTSGYEQYF TGCAGCGCCCACCCAAGGACTAGCGGTTACGAGCAGTACTTC
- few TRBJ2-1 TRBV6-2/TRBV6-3 CASSYSIALYNEQFF TGTGCCAGCAGTTACTCGATTGCCCTCTACAATGAGCAGTTCTTC
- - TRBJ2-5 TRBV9 CASSGGTRETQYF TGTGCCAGCAGCGGCGGGACTCGGGAGACCCAGTACTTC
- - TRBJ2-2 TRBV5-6 CASSLGGYANTGELFF TGTGCCAGCAGCTTGGGCGGCTACGCGAACACCGGGGAGCTGTTTTTT
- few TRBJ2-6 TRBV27 CASSLSVSGADVLTF TGTGCCAGCAGTTTATCGGTCTCTGGGGCCGACGTCCTGACTTTC
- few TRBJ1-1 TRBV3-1 CASSHTYRNTEAFF TGTGCCAGCAGCCACACTTATCGCAACACTGAAGCTTTCTTT
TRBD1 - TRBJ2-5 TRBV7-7 CASSPHRTGQETQYF TGTGCCAGCAGTCCCCACCGGACAGGTCAAGAGACCCAGTACTTC
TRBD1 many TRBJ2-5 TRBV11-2 CASSLSVQGAETQYF TGTGCCAGCAGCTTAAGTGTACAGGGGGCGGAGACCCAGTACTTC
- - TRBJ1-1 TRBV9 CASSASGDTEAFF TGTGCCAGCAGCGCGAGTGGGGACACTGAAGCTTTCTTT
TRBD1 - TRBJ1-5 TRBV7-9 CASSLETGIGNQPQHF TGTGCCAGCAGCCTAGAGACAGGGATCGGCAATCAGCCCCAGCATTTT
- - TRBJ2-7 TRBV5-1 CANSRLGVYEQYF TGCGCCAACAGCCGTCTTGGGGTCTACGAGCAGTACTTC
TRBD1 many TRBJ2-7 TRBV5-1 CASSPGTDPLSYEQYF TGCGCCAGCAGCCCGGGGACAGACCCCTTAAGCTACGAGCAGTACTTC
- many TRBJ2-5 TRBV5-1 CASSLETETQYF TGCGCCAGCAGCTTGGAAACGGAGACCCAGTACTTC
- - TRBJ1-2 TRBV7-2 CASSLGGTRGYTF TGTGCCAGCAGCTTAGGCGGGACCCGGGGCTACACCTTC
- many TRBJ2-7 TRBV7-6 CASSLARDNYEQYF TGTGCCAGCAGCTTAGCGAGGGACAACTACGAGCAGTACTTC
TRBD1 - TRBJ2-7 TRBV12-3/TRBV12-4 CASSPRDRVRTEQYF TGTGCCAGCAGTCCCCGGGACAGGGTGCGGACCGAGCAGTACTTC
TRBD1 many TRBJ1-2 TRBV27 CASRGQGSTGGYTF TGTGCCAGCAGAGGACAGGGGTCAACGGGGGGCTACACCTTC
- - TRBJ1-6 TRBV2 CASNGGGYSPLHF TGTGCCAGCAACGGCGGAGGATATTCACCCCTCCACTTT
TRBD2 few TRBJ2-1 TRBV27 CASSFLAGASDEQFF TGTGCCAGCAGTTTTTTAGCGGGAGCCTCGGATGAGCAGTTCTTC
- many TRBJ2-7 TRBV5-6 CASSLQGLYEQYF TGTGCCAGCAGCTTGCAGGGGCTGTACGAGCAGTACTTC
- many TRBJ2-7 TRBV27 CASSWSDSYEQYF TGTGCCAGCAGTTGGTCAGACTCCTACGAGCAGTACTTC